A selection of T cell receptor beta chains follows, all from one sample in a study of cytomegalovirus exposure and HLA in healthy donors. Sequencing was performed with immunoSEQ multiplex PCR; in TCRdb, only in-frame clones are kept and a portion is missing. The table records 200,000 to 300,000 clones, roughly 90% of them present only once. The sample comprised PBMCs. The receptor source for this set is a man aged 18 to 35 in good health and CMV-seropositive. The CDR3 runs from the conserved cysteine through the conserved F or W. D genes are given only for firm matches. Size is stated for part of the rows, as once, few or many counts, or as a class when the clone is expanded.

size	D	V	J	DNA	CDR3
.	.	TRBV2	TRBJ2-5	TGTGCCAGCAGTGCAACAGTGGAGGAGACCCAGTACTTC	CASSATVEETQYF
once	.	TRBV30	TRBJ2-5	TGTGCCTGGAGTGTCGGTAGCTTAGGGACCCAGTACTTC	CAWSVGSLGTQYF
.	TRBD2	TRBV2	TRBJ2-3	TGTGCCAGCAGTGACGGGAGGGGGTTTAGCACAGATACGCAGTATTTT	CASSDGRGFSTDTQYF
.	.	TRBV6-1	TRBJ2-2	TGTGCCAGCAGAAAGGGGCCTCTTGGTGGGGAGCTGTTTTTT	CASRKGPLGGELFF
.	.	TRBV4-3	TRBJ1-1	TGCGCCAGCGGCACGGACGCCTACACTGAAGCTTTCTTT	CASGTDAYTEAFF
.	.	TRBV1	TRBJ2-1	TGCACCAGCAGCCAAGTTTCTAGCGGGGCTCACAATGAGCAGTTCTTC	CTSSQVSSGAHNEQFF
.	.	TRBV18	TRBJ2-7	TGTGCCAGCTCACCACGTTTCGGCTACGAGCAGTACTTC	CASSPRFGYEQYF
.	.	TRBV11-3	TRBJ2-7	TGTGCCAGCAGTTCGGACGGCCTGGAGCAGTACTTC	CASSSDGLEQYF
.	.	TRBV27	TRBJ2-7	TGTGCCAGCAGTTTATCGGGTCAATGGCCTTCCTACGAGCAGTACTTC	CASSLSGQWPSYEQYF
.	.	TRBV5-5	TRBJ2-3	TGTGCCAGCAGCCAACAGCGTACAAAGGGCCCAGATACGCAGTATTTT	CASSQQRTKGPDTQYF
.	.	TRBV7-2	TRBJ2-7	TGTGCCAGCAGCCTCTCGAGCGGAGGCTCATCCTCCGAGCAGTACTTC	CASSLSSGGSSSEQYF
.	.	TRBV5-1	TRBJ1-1	TGCGCCAGCAGCACCGACAGCTATGAAGCTTTCTTT	CASSTDSYEAFF
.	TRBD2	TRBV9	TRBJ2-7	TGTGCCAGCAGCGCAACCAGTACCGGGACTAGCGGCCTGGAGCAGTACTTC	CASSATSTGTSGLEQYF
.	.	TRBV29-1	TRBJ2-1	TGCAGCGTTGAAGTTGTAGGGCGCAATGAGCAGTTCTTC	CSVEVVGRNEQFF
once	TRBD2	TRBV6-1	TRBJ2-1	TGTGCCAGCAGTGAGCTAGCGGGAGGTAATGAGCAGTTCTTC	CASSELAGGNEQFF
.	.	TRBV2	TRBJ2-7	TGTGCCAGCAGTGCAATCTACGAGCAGTACTTC	CASSAIYEQYF
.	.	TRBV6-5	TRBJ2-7	TGTGCCAGCAGTTACTCGACACCAGGTACCGAGCAGTACTTC	CASSYSTPGTEQYF
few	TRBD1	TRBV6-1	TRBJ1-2	TGTGCCAGCAGTAGGGACAGGGTGCCATCGGGAGGCTACACCTTC	CASSRDRVPSGGYTF
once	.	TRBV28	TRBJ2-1	TGTGCCAGCAGTCCCTCCCTTTACAATGAGCAGTTCTTC	CASSPSLYNEQFF
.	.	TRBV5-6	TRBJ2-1	TGTGCCAGCAGCTTCCTGAAGGGTGAGCAGTTCTTC	CASSFLKGEQFF